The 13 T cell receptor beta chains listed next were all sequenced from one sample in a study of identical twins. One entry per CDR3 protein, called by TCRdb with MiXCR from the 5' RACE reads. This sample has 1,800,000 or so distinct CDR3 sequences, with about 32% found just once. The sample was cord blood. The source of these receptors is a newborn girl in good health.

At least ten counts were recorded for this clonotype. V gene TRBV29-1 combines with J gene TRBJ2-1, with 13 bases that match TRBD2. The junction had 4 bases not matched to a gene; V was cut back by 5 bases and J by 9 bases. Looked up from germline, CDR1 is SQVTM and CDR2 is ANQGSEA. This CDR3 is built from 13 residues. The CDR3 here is CSVRTSGRTEQFF. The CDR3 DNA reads TGCAGCGTTAGGACTAGCGGGAGAACTGAGCAGTTCTTC.

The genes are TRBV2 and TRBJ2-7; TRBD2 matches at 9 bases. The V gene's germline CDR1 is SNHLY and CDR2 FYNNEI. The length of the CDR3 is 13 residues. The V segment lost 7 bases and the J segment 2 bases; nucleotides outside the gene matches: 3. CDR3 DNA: TGTGCCAGCACCCTAGCGGGACCCTACGAGCAGTACTTC. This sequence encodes CASTLAGPYEQYF.

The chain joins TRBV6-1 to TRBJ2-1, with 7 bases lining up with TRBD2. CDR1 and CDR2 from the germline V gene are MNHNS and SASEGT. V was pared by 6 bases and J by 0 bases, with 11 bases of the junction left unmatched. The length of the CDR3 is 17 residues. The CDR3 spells CASRPYLAAVSYNEQFF. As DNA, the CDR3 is TGTGCCAGCAGGCCCTATCTAGCGGCCGTCTCCTACAATGAGCAGTTCTTC.

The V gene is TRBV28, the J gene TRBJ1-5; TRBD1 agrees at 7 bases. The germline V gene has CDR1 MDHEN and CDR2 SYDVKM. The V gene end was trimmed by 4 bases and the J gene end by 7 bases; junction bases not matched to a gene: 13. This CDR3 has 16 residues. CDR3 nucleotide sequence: TGTGCCAGCAGTTCCTCGGGGAGGGGGCTTATCCAGCCCCAGCATTTT. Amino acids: CASSSSGRGLIQPQHF.

CDR3 protein: CARGQTNVTDTQYF. CDR3 DNA: TGTGCCAGAGGACAAACTAATGTCACAGATACGCAGTATTTT. The chain recombines TRBV2 with TRBJ2-3, with D maybe TRBD1 (5 bases). Trimming took off 9 bases at V and 2 bases at J, with 15 bases between the two ends. Germline CDR1 reads SNHLY; CDR2 reads FYNNEI. The CDR3 is made up of 14 amino acids. Full variable domain (outside the CDR3, taken from reference TRBV2 and TRBJ2-3): EPEVTQTPSHQVTQMGQEVILRCVPISNHLYFYWYRQILGQKVEFLVSFYNNEISEKSEIFDDQFSVERPDGSNFTLKIRSTKLEDSAMYFCARGQTNVTDTQYFGPGTRLTVL.

This CDR3 is CASSLASGGTCEQYF. The CDR3 DNA follows: TGTGCCAGCAGCTTAGCCAGCGGGGGCACCTGCGAGCAGTACTTC. The chain employs TRBV7-6 and TRBJ2-7; 8 bases line up with TRBD2. Per germline, CDR1 SGHVS and CDR2 FNYEAQ. Trimming removed 0 bases from V and 6 bases from J; junction bases left unmatched: 7. CDR3 length equals 15 residues.

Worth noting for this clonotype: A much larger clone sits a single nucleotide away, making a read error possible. CDR3 region: CSVDGGAGETQFF. The CDR3 nucleotides read TGCAGCGTTGACGGGGGGGCCGGAGAGACCCAGTTCTTC. This chain uses TRBV29-1 with TRBJ2-1; 8 positions match TRBD2. CDR1 SQVTM and CDR2 ANQGSEA come from the germline V gene. V gave up 3 bases and J gave up 13 bases; unmatched junction bases: 11. This CDR3 is built from 13 residues.

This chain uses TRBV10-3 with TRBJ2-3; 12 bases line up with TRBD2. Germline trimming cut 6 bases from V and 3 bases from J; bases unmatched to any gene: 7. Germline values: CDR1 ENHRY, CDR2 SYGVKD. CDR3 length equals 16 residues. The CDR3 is CAISPGLAGQTDTQYF. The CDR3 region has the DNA TGTGCCATCAGCCCAGGACTAGCGGGACAAACAGATACGCAGTATTTT.

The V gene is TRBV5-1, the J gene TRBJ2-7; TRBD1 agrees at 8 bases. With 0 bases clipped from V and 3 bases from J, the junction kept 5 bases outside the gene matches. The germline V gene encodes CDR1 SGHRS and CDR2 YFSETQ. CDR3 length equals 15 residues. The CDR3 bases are TGCGCCAGCAGCTTGGGGACAGGGTCCTACTACGAGCAGTACTTC. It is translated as CASSLGTGSYYEQYF.

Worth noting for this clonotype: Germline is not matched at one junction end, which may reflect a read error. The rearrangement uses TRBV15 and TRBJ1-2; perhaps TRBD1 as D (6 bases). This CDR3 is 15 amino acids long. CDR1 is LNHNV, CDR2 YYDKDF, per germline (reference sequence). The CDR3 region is CATSRDRVQGNGCTF. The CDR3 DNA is TGTGCCACCAGCAGGGATAGGGTACAGGGCAATGGCTGCACCTTC.

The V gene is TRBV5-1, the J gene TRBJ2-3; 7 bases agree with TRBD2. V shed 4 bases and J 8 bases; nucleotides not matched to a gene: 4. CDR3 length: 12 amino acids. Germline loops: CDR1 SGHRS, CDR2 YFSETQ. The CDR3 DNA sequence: TGCGCCAGCAGCCCGCGGGGGACTACGCAGTATTTT. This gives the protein CASSPRGTTQYF.

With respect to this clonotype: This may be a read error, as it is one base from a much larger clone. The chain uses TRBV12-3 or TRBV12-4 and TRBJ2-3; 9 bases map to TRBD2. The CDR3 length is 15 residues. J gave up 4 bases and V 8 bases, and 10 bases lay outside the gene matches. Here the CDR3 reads CASSQGLANADTQYF. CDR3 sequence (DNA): TGTGCCAGCTCCCAGGGACTAGCCAACGCAGATACGCAGTATTTT.

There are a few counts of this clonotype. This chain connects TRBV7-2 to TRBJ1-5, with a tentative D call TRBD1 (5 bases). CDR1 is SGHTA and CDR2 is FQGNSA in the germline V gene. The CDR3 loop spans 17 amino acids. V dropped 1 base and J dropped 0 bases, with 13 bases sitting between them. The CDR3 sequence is CASSLGTPLNSNQPQHF. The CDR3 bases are TGTGCCAGCAGCTTAGGGACACCTCTTAATAGCAATCAGCCCCAGCATTTT.